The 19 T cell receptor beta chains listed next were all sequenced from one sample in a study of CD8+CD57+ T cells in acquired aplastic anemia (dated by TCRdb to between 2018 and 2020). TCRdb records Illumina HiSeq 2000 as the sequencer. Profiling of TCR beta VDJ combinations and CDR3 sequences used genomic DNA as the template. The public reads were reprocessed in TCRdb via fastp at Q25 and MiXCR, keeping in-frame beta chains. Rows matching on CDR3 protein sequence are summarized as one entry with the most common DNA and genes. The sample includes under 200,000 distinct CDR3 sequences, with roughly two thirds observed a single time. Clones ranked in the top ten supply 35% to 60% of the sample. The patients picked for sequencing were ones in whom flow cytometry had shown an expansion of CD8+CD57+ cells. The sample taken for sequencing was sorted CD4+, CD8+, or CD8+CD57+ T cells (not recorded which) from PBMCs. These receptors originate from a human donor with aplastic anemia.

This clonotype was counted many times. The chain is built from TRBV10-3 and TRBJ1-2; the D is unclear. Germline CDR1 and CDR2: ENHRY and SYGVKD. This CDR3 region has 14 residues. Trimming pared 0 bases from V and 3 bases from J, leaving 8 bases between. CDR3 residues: CAISESFSHYGYTF. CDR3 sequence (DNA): TGTGCCATCAGTGAGTCGTTCAGCCACTATGGCTACACCTTC.

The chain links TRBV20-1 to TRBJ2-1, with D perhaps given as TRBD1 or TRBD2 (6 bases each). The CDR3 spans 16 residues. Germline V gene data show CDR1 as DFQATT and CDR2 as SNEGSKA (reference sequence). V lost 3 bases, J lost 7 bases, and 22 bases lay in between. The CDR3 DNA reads TGCAGTGCTAGGGGTTGGGGGGCGCAAAACACGAATGAGCAGTTCTTC. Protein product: CSARGWGAQNTNEQFF.

CDR3 DNA sequence: TGTGCCAGCACCCGGGGGGGGGGGCTTTACTATAAGCAGTTCTTC. This encodes CASTRGGGLYYKQFF. The rearrangement uses TRBV7-3 and TRBJ2-1; 8 bases fit TRBD2. The CDR3 loop spans 15 amino acids. Germline CDR1 and CDR2: SGHTA and FQGTGA. J lost 11 bases, V lost 7 bases, and 16 bases had no gene match. Full variable domain (missing parts from reference TRBV7-3 and TRBJ2-1): GAGVSQTPSNKVTEKGKYVELRCDPISGHTALYWYRQSLGQGPEFLIYFQGTGAADDSGLPNDRFFAVRPEGSVSTLKIQRTERGDSAVYLCASTRGGGLYYKQFFGPGTRLTVL.

The CDR3 nucleotides read TGCGCCAGCAGCGAGGAACAGGGCAGCTCATCACCCCTCCACTTT. This sequence encodes CASSEEQGSSSPLHF. The V call is TRBV5-1, the J call TRBJ1-6; perhaps TRBD1 as D (6 bases). Per germline, CDR1 SGHRS and CDR2 YFSETQ. Deletions cut 4 bases from V and 10 bases from J, with 18 bases between. This CDR3 spans 15 amino acids.

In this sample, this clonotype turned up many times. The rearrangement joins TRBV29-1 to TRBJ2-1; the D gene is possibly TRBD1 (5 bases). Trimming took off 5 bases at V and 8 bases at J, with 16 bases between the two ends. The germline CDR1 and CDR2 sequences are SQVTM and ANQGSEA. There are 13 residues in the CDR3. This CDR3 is CSVPLGATDEQFF. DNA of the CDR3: TGCAGCGTTCCTCTTGGGGCCACGGATGAGCAGTTCTTC.

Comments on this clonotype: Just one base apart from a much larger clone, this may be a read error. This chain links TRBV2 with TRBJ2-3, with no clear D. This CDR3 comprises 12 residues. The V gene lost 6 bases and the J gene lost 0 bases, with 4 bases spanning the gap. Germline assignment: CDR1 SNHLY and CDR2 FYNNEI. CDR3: CASSWSTDTQYF. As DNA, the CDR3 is TGTGCCAGCAGCTGGAGCACAGATACGCAGTATTTT.

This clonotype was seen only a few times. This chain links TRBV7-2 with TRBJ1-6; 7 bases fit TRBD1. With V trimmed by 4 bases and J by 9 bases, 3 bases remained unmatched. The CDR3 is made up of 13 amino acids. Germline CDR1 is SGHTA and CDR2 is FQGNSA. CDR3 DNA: TGTGCCAGCAGCTGGGACAGCCTTTCACCCCTCCACTTT. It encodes CASSWDSLSPLHF.

The CDR3 is CSANGQASSGNTIYF. The CDR3 DNA sequence: TGCAGTGCGAACGGACAGGCAAGTTCAGGAAACACCATATATTTT. The gene calls are TRBV20-1 and TRBJ1-3; 7 positions agree with TRBD1. CDR1 is DFQATT and CDR2 is SNEGSKA in the germline V gene (reference sequence). CDR3 length: 15 residues. The J segment lost 4 bases and the V segment lost 6 bases, leaving 12 bases of the junction unmatched.

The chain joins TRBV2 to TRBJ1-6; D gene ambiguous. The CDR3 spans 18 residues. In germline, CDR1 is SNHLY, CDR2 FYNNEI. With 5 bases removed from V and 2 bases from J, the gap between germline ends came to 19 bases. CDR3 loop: CASSRFREGSAYNSPLHF. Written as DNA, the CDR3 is TGTGCCAGCAGTCGCTTTAGGGAGGGAAGCGCCTATAATTCACCCCTCCACTTT.

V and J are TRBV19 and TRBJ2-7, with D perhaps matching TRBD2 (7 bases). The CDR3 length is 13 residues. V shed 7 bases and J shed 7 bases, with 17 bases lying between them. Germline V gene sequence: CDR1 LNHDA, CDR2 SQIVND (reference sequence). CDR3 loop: CASTPHRGGEQYF. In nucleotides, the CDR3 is TGTGCCAGTACCCCCCATAGGGGGGGAGAGCAGTACTTC. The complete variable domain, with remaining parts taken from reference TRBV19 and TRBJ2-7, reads DGGITQSPKYLFRKEGQNVTLSCEQNLNHDAMYWYRQDPGQGLRLIYYSQIVNDFQKGDIAEGYSVSREKKESFPLTVTSAQKNPTAFYLCASTPHRGGEQYFGPGTRLTVT.

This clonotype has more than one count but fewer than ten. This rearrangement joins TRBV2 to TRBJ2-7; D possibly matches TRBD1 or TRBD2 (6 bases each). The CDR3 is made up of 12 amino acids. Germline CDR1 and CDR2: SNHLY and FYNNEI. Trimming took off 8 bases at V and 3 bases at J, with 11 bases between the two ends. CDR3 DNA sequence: TGTGCCAGCTCGGGGGCCCGCTACGAGCAGTACTTC. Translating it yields CASSGARYEQYF.

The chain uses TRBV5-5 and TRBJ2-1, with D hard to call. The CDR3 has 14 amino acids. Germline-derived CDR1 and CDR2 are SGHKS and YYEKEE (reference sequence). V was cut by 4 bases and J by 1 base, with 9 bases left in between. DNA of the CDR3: TGTGCCAGCAGCGTCACAGCTTCCTACAATGAGCAGTTCTTC. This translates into CASSVTASYNEQFF.

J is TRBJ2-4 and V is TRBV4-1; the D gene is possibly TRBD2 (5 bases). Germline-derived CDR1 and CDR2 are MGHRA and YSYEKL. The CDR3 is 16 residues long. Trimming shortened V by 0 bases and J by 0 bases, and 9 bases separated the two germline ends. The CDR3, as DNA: TGCGCCAGCAGCCAAGATTCAGGACTAGCCAAAAACATTCAGTACTTC. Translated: CASSQDSGLAKNIQYF.

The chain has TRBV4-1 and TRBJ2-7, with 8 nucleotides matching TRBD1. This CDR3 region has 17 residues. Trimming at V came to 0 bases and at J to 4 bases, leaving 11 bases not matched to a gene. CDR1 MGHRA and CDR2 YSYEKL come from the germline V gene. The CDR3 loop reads CASSQDDFQGARYEQYF. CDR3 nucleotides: TGCGCCAGCAGCCAAGATGATTTTCAGGGGGCGCGGTACGAGCAGTACTTC.

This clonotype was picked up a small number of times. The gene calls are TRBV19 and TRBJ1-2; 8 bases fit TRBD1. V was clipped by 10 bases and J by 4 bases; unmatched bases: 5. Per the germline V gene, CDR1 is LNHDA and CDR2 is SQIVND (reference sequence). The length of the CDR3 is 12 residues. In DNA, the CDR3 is TGTGCCACCCGGACAGGGAGCTATGGCTACACCTTC. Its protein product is CATRTGSYGYTF.

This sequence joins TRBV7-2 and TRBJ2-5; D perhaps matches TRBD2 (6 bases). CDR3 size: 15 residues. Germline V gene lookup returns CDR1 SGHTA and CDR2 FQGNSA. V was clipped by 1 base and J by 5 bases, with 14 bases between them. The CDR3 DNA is TGTGCCAGCAGCTTAGGGGCGGGGACGAGCGAGACCCAGTACTTC. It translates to CASSLGAGTSETQYF. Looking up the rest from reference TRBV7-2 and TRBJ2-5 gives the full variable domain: GAGVSQSPSNKVTEKGKDVELRCDPISGHTALYWYRQSLGQGLEFLIYFQGNSAPDKSGLPSDRFSAERTGGSVSTLTIQRTQQEDSAVYLCASSLGAGTSETQYFGPGTRLLVL.

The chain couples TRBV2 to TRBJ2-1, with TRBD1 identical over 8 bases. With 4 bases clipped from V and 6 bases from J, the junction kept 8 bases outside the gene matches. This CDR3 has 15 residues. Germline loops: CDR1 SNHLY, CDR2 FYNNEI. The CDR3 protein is CASSAWTGIVNEQFF. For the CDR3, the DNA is TGTGCCAGCAGTGCCTGGACAGGGATAGTCAATGAGCAGTTCTTC. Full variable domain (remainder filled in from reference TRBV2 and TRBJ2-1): EPEVTQTPSHQVTQMGQEVILRCVPISNHLYFYWYRQILGQKVEFLVSFYNNEISEKSEIFDDQFSVERPDGSNFTLKIRSTKLEDSAMYFCASSAWTGIVNEQFFGPGTRLTVL.

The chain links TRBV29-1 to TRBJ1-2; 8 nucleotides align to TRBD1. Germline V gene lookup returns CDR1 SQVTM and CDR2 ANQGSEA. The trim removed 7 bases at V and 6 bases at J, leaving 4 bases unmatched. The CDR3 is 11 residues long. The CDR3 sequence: CSATGGDGYTF. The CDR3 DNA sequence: TGCAGCGCTACAGGGGGAGATGGCTACACCTTC.

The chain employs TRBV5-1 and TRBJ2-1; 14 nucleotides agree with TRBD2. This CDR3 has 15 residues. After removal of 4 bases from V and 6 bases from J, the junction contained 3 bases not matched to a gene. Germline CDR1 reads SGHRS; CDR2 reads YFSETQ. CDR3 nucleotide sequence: TGCGCCAGCAGCCTTGGGACTAGCGGGAGCAATGAGCAGTTCTTC. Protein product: CASSLGTSGSNEQFF. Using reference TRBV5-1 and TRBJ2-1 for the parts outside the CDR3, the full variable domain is KAGVTQTPRYLIKTRGQQVTLSCSPISGHRSVSWYQQTPGQGLQFLFEYFSETQRNKGNFPGRFSGRQFSNSRSEMNVSTLELGDSALYLCASSLGTSGSNEQFFGPGTRLTVL.